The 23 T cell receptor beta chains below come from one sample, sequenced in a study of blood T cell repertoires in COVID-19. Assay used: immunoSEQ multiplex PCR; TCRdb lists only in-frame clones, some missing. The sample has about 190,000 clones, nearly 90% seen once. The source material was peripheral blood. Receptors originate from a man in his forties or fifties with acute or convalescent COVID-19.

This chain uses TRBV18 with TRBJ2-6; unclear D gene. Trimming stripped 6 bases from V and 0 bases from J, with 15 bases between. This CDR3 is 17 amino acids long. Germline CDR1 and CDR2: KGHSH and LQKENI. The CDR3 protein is CASSSRLVDSGANVLTF. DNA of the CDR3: TGTGCCAGCTCCTCGAGGCTTGTAGACTCTGGGGCCAACGTCCTGACTTTC.

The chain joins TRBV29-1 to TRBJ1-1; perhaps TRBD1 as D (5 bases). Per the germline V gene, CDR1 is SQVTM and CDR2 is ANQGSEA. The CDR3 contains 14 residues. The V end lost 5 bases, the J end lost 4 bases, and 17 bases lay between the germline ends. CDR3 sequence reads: CSVLVQGRATEAFF. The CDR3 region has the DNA TGCAGCGTTCTCGTTCAGGGTAGGGCCACTGAAGCTTTCTTT.

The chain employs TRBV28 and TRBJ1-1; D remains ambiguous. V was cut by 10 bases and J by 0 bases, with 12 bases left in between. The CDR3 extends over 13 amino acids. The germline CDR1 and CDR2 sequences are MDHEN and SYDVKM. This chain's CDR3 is CATHFAMNTEAFF. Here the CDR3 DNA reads TGTGCCACTCATTTCGCGATGAACACTGAAGCTTTCTTT.

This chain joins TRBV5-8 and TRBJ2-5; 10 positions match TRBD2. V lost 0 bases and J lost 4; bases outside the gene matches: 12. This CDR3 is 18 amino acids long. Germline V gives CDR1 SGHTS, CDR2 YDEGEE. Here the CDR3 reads CASSLALDGLAERETQYF. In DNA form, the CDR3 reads TGTGCCAGCAGCTTGGCCTTGGACGGACTAGCGGAACGAGAGACCCAGTACTTC. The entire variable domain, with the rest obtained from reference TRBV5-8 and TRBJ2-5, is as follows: EAGVTQSPTHLIKTRGQQATLRCSPISGHTSVYWYQQALGLGLQFLLWYDEGEERNRGNFPPRFSGRQFPNYSSELNVNALELEDSALYLCASSLALDGLAERETQYFGPGTRLLVL.

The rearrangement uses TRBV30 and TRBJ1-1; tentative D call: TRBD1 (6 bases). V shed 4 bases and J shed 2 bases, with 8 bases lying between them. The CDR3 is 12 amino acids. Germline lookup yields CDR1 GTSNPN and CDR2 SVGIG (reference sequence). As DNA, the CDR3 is TGTGCCTGGAAACAGGGCAACACTGAAGCTTTCTTT. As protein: CAWKQGNTEAFF.

The CDR3 sequence: CASSFGRPNTEAFF. The CDR3 nucleotides read TGTGCCAGCAGCTTTGGCAGGCCGAACACTGAAGCTTTCTTT. The chain links TRBV5-4 to TRBJ1-1; D is undetermined. Germline CDR1 is SGHNT and CDR2 is YYREEE (reference sequence). CDR3 size: 14 residues. The ends were cut back, 2 bases at V and 1 base at J, with 9 bases in the middle.

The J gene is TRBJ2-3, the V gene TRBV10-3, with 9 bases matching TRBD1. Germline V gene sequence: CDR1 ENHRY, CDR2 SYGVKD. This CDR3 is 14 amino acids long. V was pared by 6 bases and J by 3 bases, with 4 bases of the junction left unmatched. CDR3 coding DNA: TGTGCCATCAGCGACAGGGGGGTAACAGATACGCAGTATTTT. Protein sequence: CAISDRGVTDTQYF.

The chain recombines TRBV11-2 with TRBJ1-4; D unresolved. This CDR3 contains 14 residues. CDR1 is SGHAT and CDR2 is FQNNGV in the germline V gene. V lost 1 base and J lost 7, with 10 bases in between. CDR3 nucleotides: TGTGCCAGCAGCTTAGGCAGAGGCCGTGAAAAACTGTTTTTT. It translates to CASSLGRGREKLFF.

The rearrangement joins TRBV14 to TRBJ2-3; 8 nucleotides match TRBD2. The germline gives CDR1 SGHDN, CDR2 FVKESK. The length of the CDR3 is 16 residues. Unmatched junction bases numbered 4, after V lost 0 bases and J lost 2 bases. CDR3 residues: CASSQDGGAVTDTQYF. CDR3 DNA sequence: TGTGCCAGCAGCCAAGACGGGGGGGCGGTCACAGATACGCAGTATTTT.

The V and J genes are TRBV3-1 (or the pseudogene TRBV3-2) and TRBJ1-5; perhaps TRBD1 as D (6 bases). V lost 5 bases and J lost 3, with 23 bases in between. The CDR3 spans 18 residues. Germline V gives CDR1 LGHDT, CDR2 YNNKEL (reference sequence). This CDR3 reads CASSEPIPPGQVNQPQHF. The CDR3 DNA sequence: TGTGCCAGCAGCGAGCCAATCCCTCCGGGACAAGTCAATCAGCCCCAGCATTTT.

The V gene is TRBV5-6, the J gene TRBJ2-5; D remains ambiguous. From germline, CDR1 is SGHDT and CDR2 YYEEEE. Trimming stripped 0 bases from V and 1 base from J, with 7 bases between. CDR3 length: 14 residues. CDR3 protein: CASSLAGSQETQYF. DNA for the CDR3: TGTGCCAGCAGCTTGGCAGGCAGCCAAGAGACCCAGTACTTC. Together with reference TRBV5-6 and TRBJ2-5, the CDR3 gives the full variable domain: DAGVTQSPTHLIKTRGQQVTLRCSPKSGHDTVSWYQQALGQGPQFIFQYYEEEERQRGNFPDRFSGHQFPNYSSELNVNALLLGDSALYLCASSLAGSQETQYFGPGTRLLVL.

CDR3 nucleotides: TGTGCCAGTATGGAACAGGGGCACTATGGCTACACCTTC. It yields the protein CASMEQGHYGYTF. The chain recombines TRBV19 with TRBJ1-2; 7 bases are a match to TRBD1. This CDR3 region has 13 residues. Per the germline V gene, CDR1 is LNHDA and CDR2 is SQIVND (reference sequence). J gave up 3 bases and V 7 bases, and 5 bases lay outside the gene matches.

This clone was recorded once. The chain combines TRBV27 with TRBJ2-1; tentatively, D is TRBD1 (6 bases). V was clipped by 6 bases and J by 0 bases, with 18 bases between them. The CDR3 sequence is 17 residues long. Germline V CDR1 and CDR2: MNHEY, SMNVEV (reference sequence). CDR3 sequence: CASSEHPRGSSYNEQFF. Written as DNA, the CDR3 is TGTGCCAGCAGCGAACACCCCAGGGGTAGCTCCTACAATGAGCAGTTCTTC.

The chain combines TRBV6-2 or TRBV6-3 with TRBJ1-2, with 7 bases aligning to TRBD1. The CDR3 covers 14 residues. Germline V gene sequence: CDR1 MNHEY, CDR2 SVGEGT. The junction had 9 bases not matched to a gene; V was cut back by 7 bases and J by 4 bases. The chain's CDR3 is CASTYYRGTYGYTF. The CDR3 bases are TGTGCCAGCACTTATTACAGGGGCACCTATGGCTACACCTTC.

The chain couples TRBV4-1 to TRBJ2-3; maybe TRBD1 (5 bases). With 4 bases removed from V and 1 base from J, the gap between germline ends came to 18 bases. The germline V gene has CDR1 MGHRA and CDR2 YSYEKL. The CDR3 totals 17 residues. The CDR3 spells CASSLGVTLGGTDTQYF. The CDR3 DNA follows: TGCGCCAGCAGCCTAGGGGTGACCCTAGGTGGCACAGATACGCAGTATTTT.

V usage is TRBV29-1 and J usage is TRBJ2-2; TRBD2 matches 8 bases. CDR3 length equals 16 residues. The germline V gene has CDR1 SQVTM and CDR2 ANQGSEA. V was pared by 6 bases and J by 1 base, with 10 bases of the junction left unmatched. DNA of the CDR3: TGCAGCGTCCACGGGAGGGGGACAAGGAACACCGGGGAGCTGTTTTTT. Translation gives CSVHGRGTRNTGELFF.

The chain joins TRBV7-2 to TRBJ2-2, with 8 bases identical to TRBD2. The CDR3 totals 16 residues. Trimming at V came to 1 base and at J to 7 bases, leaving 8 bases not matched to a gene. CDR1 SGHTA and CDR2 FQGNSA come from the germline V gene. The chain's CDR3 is CASSLVASGSGGELFF. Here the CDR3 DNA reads TGTGCCAGCAGCTTAGTAGCTAGCGGGTCGGGCGGGGAGCTGTTTTTT.

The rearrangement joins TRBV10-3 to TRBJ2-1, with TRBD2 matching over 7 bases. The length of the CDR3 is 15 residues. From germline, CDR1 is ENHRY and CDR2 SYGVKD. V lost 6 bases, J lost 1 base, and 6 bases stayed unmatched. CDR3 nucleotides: TGTGCCATCAGCGCCCGGACTAGTTCCTACAATGAGCAGTTCTTC. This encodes CAISARTSSYNEQFF.

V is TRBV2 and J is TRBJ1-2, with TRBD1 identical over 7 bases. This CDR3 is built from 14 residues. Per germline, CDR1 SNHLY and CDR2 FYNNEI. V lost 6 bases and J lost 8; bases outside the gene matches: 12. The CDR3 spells CASRESGGVGGYTF. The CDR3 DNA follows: TGTGCCAGCAGGGAATCAGGGGGAGTGGGAGGCTACACCTTC.

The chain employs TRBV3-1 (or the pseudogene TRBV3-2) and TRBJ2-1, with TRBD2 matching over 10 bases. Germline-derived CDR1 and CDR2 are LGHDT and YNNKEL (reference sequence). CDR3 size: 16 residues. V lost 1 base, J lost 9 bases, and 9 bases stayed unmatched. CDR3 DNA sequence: TGTGCCAGCAGCCAAGTGCGCCTAGCGGGAGTCTTTGAGCAGTTCTTC. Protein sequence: CASSQVRLAGVFEQFF.

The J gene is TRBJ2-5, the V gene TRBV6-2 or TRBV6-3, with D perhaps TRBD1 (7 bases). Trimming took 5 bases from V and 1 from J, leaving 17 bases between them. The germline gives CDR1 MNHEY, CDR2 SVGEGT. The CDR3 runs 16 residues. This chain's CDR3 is CASSPGGGLFQETQYF. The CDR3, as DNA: TGTGCCAGCAGTCCAGGGGGAGGTTTGTTCCAAGAGACCCAGTACTTC.

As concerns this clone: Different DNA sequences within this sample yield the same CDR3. The CDR3 loop reads CASSSGTGGEKLFF. CDR3 DNA: TGCGCCAGCAGCTCCGGGACAGGGGGGGAAAAACTGTTTTTT. The chain links TRBV5-1 to TRBJ1-4; 11 bases map to TRBD1. This CDR3 has 14 residues. The germline gives CDR1 SGHRS, CDR2 YFSETQ. V lost 3 bases to trimming and J lost 8 bases; unmatched junction nucleotides: 3.

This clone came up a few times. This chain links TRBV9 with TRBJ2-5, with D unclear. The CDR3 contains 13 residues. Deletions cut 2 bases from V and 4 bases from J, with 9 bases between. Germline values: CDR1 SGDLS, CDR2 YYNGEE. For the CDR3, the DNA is TGTGCCAGCAGCGTCGGAGTCGTAGAGACCCAGTACTTC. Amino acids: CASSVGVVETQYF.